The present T cell receptor (beta chain) was sequenced within a study of T-cell memory formation after mild COVID-19. Study-level information: Largely donor-specific sequence clusters came from a couple of donors.

The table lists this clonotype with many counts. The junction had 8 bases not matched to a gene; V was cut back by 6 bases and J by 5 bases. The CDR3 length is 15 residues. Germline CDR1 reads SGHTA; CDR2 reads FQGNSA. One entry per CDR3 protein, called by TCRdb with MiXCR from the 5' RACE reads. The repertoire holds tens of thousands of distinct CDR3 sequences, with around 15% as singletons. This receptor was obtained from an adult woman who had mild COVID-19 (a few samples of this study predate the infection). Cell type and time point are not known. Sequences were obtained from PBMCs or a T cell subset sorted from them (not recorded which). The rearrangement links TRBV7-2 to TRBJ2-1; 9 nucleotides line up with TRBD2. The CDR3 DNA follows: TGTGCCAGCAGGTTTAGCGGGGGACTTGACAATGAGCAGTTCTTC. Amino acid sequence: CASRFSGGLDNEQFF.